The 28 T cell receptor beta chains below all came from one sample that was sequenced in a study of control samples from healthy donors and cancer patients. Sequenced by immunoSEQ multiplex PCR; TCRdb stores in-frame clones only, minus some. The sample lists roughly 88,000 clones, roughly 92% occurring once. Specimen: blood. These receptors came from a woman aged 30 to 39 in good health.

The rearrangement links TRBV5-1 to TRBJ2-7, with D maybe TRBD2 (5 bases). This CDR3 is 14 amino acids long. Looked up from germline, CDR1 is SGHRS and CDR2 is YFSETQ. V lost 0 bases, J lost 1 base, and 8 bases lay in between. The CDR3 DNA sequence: TGCGCCAGCAGCTTGGGAGGGCGGTCCTACGAGCAGTACTTC. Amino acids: CASSLGGRSYEQYF.

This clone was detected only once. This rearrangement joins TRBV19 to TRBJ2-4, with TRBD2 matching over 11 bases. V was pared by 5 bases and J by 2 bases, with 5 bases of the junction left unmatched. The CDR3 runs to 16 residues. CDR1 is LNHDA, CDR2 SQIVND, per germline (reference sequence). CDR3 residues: CASSSGLADTKNIQYF. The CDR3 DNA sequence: TGTGCCAGTAGTTCGGGACTAGCGGATACCAAAAACATTCAGTACTTC.

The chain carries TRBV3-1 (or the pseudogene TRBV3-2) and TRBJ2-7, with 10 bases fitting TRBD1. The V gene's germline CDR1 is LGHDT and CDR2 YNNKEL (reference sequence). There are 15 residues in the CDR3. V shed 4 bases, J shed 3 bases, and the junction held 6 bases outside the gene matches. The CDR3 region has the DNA TGTGCCAGCAGCCTTTCGGGACAGGGGTACTACGAGCAGTACTTC. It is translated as CASSLSGQGYYEQYF.

CDR3 sequence: CASSFDLTGNTEAFF. In DNA form, the CDR3 reads TGTGCCAGCAGCTTCGACCTGACGGGGAACACTGAAGCTTTCTTT. V usage is TRBV5-4 and J usage is TRBJ1-1; D remains ambiguous. V was clipped by 2 bases and J by 1 base, with 12 bases between them. The CDR3 sequence is 15 residues long. Germline values: CDR1 SGHNT, CDR2 YYREEE (reference sequence).

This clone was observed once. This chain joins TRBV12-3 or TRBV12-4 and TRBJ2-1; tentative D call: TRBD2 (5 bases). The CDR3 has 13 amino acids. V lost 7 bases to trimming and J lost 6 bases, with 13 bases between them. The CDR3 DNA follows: TGTGCCAGCATCCAACTAGGGCGCAATGAGCAGTTCTTC. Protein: CASIQLGRNEQFF.

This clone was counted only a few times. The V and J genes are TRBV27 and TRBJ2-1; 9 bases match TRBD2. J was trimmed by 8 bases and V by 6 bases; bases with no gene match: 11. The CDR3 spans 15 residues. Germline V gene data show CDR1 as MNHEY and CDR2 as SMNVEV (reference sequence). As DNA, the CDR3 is TGTGCCAGCAGCTTCTTAGCGGGGGCAAAGGATGAGCAGTTCTTC. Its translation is CASSFLAGAKDEQFF.

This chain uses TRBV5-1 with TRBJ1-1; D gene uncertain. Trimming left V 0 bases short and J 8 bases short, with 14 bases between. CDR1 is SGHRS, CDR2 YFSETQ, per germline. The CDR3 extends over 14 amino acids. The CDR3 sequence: CASSLVSQVFEAFF. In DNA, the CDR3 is TGCGCCAGCAGCTTGGTATCCCAGGTGTTCGAAGCTTTCTTT.

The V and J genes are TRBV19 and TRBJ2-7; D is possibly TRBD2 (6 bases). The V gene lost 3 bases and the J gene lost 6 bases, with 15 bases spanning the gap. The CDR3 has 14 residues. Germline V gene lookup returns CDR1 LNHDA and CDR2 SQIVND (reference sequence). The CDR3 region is CASSMLSTSAEQYF. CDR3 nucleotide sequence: TGTGCCAGTAGTATGTTGTCGACTAGTGCCGAGCAGTACTTC.

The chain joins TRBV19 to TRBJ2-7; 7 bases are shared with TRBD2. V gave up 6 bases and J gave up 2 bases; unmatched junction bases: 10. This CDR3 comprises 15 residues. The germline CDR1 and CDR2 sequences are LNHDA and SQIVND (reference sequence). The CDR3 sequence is CASSPNLGRAYEQYF. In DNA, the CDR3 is TGTGCCAGTAGCCCGAATTTAGGGAGGGCCTACGAGCAGTACTTC.

This chain's CDR3 is CSVDSTGDSYGYTF. CDR3 nucleotide sequence: TGCAGCGTTGATTCGACAGGGGATTCCTATGGCTACACCTTC. V and J are TRBV29-1 and TRBJ1-2, with 8 positions matching TRBD1. The V gene end was trimmed by 3 bases and the J gene end by 4 bases; junction bases not matched to a gene: 7. Germline V gene data show CDR1 as SQVTM and CDR2 as ANQGSEA. The length of the CDR3 is 14 residues.

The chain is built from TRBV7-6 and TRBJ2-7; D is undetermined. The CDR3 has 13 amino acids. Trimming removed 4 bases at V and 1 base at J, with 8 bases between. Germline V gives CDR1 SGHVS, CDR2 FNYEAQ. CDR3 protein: CASSSEPSYEQYF. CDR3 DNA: TGTGCCAGCAGCTCTGAACCATCCTACGAGCAGTACTTC.

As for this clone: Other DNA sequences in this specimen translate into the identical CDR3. The CDR3 DNA reads as TGTGCCAGCAGCTTGGGTGGGGGGCGGGCCTCCTACGAGCAGTACTTC. Residues: CASSLGGGRASYEQYF. This chain links TRBV5-4 with TRBJ2-7, with D tentatively TRBD1 or TRBD2 (6 bases each). V was pared by 0 bases and J by 0 bases, with 13 bases between. This CDR3 is built from 16 residues. In germline, CDR1 is SGHNT, CDR2 YYREEE (reference sequence).

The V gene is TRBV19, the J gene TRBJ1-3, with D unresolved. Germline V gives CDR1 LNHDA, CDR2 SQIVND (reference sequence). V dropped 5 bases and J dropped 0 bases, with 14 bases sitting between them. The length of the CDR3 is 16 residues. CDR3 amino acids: CASSRLATVSGNTIYF. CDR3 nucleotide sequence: TGTGCCAGTAGTCGCCTGGCGACGGTCTCTGGAAACACCATATATTTT.

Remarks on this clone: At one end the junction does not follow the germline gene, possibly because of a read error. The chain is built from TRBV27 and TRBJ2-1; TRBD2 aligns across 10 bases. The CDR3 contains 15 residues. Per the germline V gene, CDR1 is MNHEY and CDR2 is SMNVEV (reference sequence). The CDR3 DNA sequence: TGTGCCCGCAGAAACCAGCGGGGGGGGGTTAATGAGCAGTTCTTC. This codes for CARRNQRGGVNEQFF.

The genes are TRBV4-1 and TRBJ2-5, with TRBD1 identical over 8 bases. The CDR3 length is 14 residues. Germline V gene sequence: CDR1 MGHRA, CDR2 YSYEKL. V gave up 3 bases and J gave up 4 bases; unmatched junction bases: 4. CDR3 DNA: TGCGCCAGCAGCCATCCGGACAGGGTAGAGACCCAGTACTTC. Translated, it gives CASSHPDRVETQYF.

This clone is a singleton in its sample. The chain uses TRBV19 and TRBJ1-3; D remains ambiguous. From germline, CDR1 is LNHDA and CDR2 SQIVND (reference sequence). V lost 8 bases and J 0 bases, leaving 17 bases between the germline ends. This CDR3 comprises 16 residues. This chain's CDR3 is CASDHTDGSSGNTIYF. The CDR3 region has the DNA TGTGCCAGTGACCATACGGACGGGTCCTCTGGAAACACCATATATTTT.

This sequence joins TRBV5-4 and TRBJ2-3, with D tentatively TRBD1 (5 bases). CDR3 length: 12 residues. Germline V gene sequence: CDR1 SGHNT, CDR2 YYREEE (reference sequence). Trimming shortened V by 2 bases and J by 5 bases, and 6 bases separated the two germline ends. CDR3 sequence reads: CASSLGEDTQYF. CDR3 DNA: TGTGCCAGCAGCTTAGGGGAAGATACGCAGTATTTT.

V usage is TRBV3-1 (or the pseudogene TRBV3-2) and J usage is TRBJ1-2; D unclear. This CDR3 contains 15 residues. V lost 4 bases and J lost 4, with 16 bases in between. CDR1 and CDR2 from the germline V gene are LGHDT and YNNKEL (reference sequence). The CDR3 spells CASSPMAREAYGYTF. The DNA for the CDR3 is TGTGCCAGCAGCCCAATGGCCCGGGAGGCCTATGGCTACACCTTC.

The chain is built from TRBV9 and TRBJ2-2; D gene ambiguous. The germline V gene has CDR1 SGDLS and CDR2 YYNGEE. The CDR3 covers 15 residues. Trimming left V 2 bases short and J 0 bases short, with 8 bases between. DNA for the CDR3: TGTGCCAGCAGCGTTTCTCCAACGAACACCGGGGAGCTGTTTTTT. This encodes CASSVSPTNTGELFF.

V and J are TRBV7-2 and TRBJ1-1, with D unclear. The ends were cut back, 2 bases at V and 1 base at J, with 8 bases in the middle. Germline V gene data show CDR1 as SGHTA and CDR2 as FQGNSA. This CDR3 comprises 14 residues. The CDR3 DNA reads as TGTGCCAGCAGCTTACGGGAGGGGAACACTGAAGCTTTCTTT. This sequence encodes CASSLREGNTEAFF.

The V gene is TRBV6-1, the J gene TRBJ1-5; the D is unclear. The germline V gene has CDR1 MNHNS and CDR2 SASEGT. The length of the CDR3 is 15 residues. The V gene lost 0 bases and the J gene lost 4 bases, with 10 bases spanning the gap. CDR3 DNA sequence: TGTGCCAGCAGTGAAGCGTCGCCCGGTAATCAGCCCCAGCATTTT. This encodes CASSEASPGNQPQHF.

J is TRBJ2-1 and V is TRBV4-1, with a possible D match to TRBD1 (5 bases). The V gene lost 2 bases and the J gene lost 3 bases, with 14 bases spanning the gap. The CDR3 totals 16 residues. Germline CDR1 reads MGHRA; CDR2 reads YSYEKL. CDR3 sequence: CASSQLGARSYNEQFF. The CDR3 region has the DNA TGCGCCAGCAGCCAACTAGGGGCTAGAAGCTACAATGAGCAGTTCTTC.

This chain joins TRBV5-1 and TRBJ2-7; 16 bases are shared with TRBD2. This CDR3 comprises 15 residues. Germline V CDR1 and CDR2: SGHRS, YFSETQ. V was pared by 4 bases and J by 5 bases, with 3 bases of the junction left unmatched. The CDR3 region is CASSLGLAGGDEQYF. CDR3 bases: TGCGCCAGCAGCCTGGGACTAGCGGGAGGGGACGAGCAGTACTTC.

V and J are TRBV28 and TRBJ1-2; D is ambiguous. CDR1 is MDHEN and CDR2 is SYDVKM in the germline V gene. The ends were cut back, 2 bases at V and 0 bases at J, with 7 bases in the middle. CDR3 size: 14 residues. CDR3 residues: CASSLPGTNYGYTF. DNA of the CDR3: TGTGCCAGCAGTTTACCAGGAACTAACTATGGCTACACCTTC.

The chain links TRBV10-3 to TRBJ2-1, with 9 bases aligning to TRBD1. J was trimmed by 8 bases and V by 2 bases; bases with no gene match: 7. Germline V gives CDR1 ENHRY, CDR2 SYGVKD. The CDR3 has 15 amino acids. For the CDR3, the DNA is TGTGCCATCAGTGAGGAGGACAGGGGAAGGGATGAGCAGTTCTTC. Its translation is CAISEEDRGRDEQFF.

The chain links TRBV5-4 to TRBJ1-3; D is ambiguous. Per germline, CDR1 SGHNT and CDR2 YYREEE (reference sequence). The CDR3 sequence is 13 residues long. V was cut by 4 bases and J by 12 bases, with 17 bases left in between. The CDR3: CASSLAGVMGIYF. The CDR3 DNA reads TGTGCCAGCAGCCTCGCCGGGGTAATGGGCATATATTTT.

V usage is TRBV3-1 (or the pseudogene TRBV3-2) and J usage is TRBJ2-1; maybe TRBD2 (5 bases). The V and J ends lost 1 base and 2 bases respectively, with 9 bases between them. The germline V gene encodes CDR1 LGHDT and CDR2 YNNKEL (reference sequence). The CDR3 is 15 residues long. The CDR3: CASSQGGITYNEQFF. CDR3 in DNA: TGTGCCAGCAGCCAAGGAGGGATTACCTACAATGAGCAGTTCTTC.

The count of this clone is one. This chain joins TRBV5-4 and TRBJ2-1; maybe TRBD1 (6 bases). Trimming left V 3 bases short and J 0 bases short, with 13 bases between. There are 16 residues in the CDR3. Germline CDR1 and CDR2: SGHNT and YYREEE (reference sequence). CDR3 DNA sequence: TGTGCCAGCAGCTCCAGGAAAGGGGGCTCCTACAATGAGCAGTTCTTC. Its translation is CASSSRKGGSYNEQFF.